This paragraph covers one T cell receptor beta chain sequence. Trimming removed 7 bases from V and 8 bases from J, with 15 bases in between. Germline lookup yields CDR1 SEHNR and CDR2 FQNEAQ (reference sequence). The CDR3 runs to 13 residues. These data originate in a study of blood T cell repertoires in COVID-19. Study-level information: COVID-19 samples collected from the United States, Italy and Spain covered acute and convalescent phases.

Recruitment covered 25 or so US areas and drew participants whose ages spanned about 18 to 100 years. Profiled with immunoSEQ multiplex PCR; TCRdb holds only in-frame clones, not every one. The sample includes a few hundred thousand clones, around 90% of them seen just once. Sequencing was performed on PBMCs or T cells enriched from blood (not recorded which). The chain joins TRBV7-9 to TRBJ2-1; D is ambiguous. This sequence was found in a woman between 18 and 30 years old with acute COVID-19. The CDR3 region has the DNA TGTGCCAGCAACCTACAGACGCGCCATGAGCAGTTCTTC. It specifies CASNLQTRHEQFF.